The 19 T cell receptor beta chains below were found in one sample sequenced in a study of cytomegalovirus exposure and HLA in healthy donors. PCR primers comprised 60 Vbeta and 13 Jbeta primers. The assay was immunoSEQ multiplex PCR, and TCRdb's table has in-frame clones only and misses some. This table has approximately 130,000 clones, over 70% appearing once. Sequences were obtained from PBMCs. The receptors shown here come from a young man in good health and CMV-seronegative.

In its sample, this clone was seen once. The chain couples TRBV7-3 to TRBJ1-6; D gene unclear. The CDR3 is 14 residues long. Germline-derived CDR1 and CDR2 are SGHTA and FQGTGA. The germline V and J ends were trimmed by 1 base and 10 bases, with 11 bases remaining between them. The CDR3 region is CASSLMGRESPLHF. DNA of the CDR3: TGTGCCAGCAGCTTAATGGGGAGGGAGTCACCCCTCCACTTT.

The J gene is TRBJ2-3, the V gene TRBV28, with 12 bases aligning to TRBD2. The V gene end was trimmed by 2 bases and the J gene end by 4 bases; junction bases not matched to a gene: 1. CDR1 and CDR2 (germline): MDHEN, SYDVKM. This CDR3 is built from 15 residues. CDR3 nucleotide sequence: TGTGCCAGCAGTTTACTAGCGGGAGGGCCAGATACGCAGTATTTT. Translated, it gives CASSLLAGGPDTQYF.

The chain uses TRBV9 and TRBJ1-3, with D maybe TRBD1 (6 bases). Deletions cut 4 bases from V and 4 bases from J, with 18 bases between. This CDR3 region has 16 residues. Germline CDR1 SGDLS, CDR2 YYNGEE. The CDR3 region is CASSSTTGLAGNTIYF. Written as DNA, the CDR3 is TGTGCCAGCAGCTCGACGACAGGACTCGCGGGAAACACCATATATTTT.

V usage is TRBV6-5 and J usage is TRBJ2-1; TRBD1 is a possible D gene (7 bases). The CDR3 covers 14 residues. CDR1 is MNHEY, CDR2 SVGAGI, per germline. V lost 4 bases, J lost 9 bases, and 16 bases lay in between. CDR3 amino acids: CASSSVGQGGEQFF. DNA for the CDR3: TGTGCCAGCAGTTCGGTCGGGCAGGGGGGTGAGCAGTTCTTC.

This clone has just one count. The chain has TRBV30 and TRBJ2-3; 12 bases line up with TRBD2. The germline gives CDR1 GTSNPN, CDR2 SVGIG (reference sequence). CDR3 length equals 15 residues. Trimming took 2 bases from V and 5 from J; bases not matched to a gene: 5. The chain's CDR3 is CAWSRLAGGRDTQYF. CDR3 in DNA: TGTGCCTGGAGTAGGCTAGCGGGAGGGCGAGATACGCAGTATTTT.

V is TRBV18 and J is TRBJ2-7; 10 bases agree with TRBD2. Per germline, CDR1 KGHSH and CDR2 LQKENI. The CDR3 totals 15 residues. J gave up 0 bases and V 4 bases, and 3 bases lay outside the gene matches. In nucleotides, the CDR3 is TGTGCCAGCTCACGGGCTAGCGGGAGCTCCTACGAGCAGTACTTC. Protein product: CASSRASGSSYEQYF.

The chain is built from TRBV28 and TRBJ2-3, with 12 bases that match TRBD2. Germline assignment: CDR1 MDHEN and CDR2 SYDVKM. This CDR3 region has 19 residues. Losses at the gene ends were 0 bases for V and 2 bases for J; bases not matched to a gene: 9. The CDR3 spells CASSLWASGRAQFTDTQYF. The DNA of the CDR3 is TGTGCCAGCAGTTTATGGGCTAGCGGGAGGGCCCAGTTCACAGATACGCAGTATTTT.

The chain employs TRBV5-1 and TRBJ1-1, with no clear D. Trimming removed 4 bases at V and 2 bases at J, with 12 bases between. The CDR3 consists of 14 residues. Looked up from germline, CDR1 is SGHRS and CDR2 is YFSETQ. CDR3 loop: CASSPSSLNTEAFF. CDR3 DNA: TGCGCCAGCAGCCCCAGTTCCCTTAACACTGAAGCTTTCTTT.

The chain uses TRBV6-1 and TRBJ2-5, with D possibly matching TRBD1 (7 bases). Trimming cost V 0 bases and J 7 bases, with 21 bases left between them. This CDR3 is 17 amino acids long. The V gene's germline CDR1 is MNHNS and CDR2 SASEGT. The CDR3 DNA follows: TGTGCCAGCAGTGAAGCGCAGGTAGCGGCCTCAGGGGGGACCCAGTACTTC. It yields the protein CASSEAQVAASGGTQYF.

This chain links TRBV30 with TRBJ2-3; 7 bases are shared with TRBD1. With V trimmed by 4 bases and J by 1 base, 2 bases remained unmatched. CDR3 size: 13 residues. Germline V gives CDR1 GTSNPN, CDR2 SVGIG (reference sequence). The CDR3 region has the DNA TGTGCCTGGAATACAGGGGGCACAGATACGCAGTATTTT. This codes for CAWNTGGTDTQYF.

This chain links TRBV19 with TRBJ1-1, with 7 bases matching TRBD1. Trimming at V came to 7 bases and at J to 4 bases, leaving 15 bases not matched to a gene. The CDR3 is made up of 16 amino acids. Per the germline V gene, CDR1 is LNHDA and CDR2 is SQIVND (reference sequence). In DNA, the CDR3 is TGTGCCAGTAAGGGACAGCCCTTTGGTGGGTTCACTGAAGCTTTCTTT. Residues: CASKGQPFGGFTEAFF.

The genes are TRBV6-5 and TRBJ2-5; D perhaps matches TRBD2 (5 bases). The assigned J gene may be wrong: the sequence end matches TRBJ2-7 better. The germline V gene has CDR1 MNHEY and CDR2 SVGAGI. The CDR3 runs 15 residues. In DNA form, the CDR3 reads TGTGCCAGCAGTTACTCGTTCACGGAGGCAGGCGAGCAGTACTTC. This translates into CASSYSFTEAGEQYF.

This sequence joins TRBV14 and TRBJ2-7; D gene uncertain. The germline V gene has CDR1 SGHDN and CDR2 FVKESK. Trimming cost V 0 bases and J 0 bases, with 6 bases left between them. The CDR3 consists of 14 residues. In DNA form, the CDR3 reads TGTGCCAGCAGCCAAGATTTATCCTCCTACGAGCAGTACTTC. Protein product: CASSQDLSSYEQYF.

This clone appeared a few times. This chain connects TRBV7-2 to TRBJ2-3; tentative D call: TRBD2 (5 bases). V lost 5 bases and J lost 4, with 13 bases in between. In germline, CDR1 is SGHTA, CDR2 FQGNSA. The CDR3 covers 14 residues. The CDR3 region is CASSAFSDSDTQYF. CDR3 bases: TGTGCCAGCAGCGCTTTTAGCGATTCAGATACGCAGTATTTT.

The V and J genes are TRBV6-5 and TRBJ2-7; the D gene is possibly TRBD2 (5 bases). Trimming took off 8 bases at V and 2 bases at J, with 19 bases between the two ends. The length of the CDR3 is 15 residues. Germline V gene sequence: CDR1 MNHEY, CDR2 SVGAGI. CDR3 amino acids: CASGPLGGRAYEQYF. The CDR3 DNA follows: TGTGCCAGCGGCCCACTCGGAGGTCGGGCCTACGAGCAGTACTTC.

The V call is TRBV6-5, the J call TRBJ1-2, with D perhaps matching TRBD1 (6 bases). The CDR3 extends over 16 amino acids. The germline gives CDR1 MNHEY, CDR2 SVGAGI. V was cut by 2 bases and J by 0 bases, with 13 bases left in between. CDR3 in DNA: TGTGCCAGCAGTTACGATTATAAGGGGGCTAACTATGGCTACACCTTC. This codes for CASSYDYKGANYGYTF.

The rearrangement uses TRBV7-9 and TRBJ2-3, with D maybe TRBD2 (6 bases). Germline CDR1 SEHNR, CDR2 FQNEAQ (reference sequence). With 4 bases removed from V and 0 bases from J, the gap between germline ends came to 8 bases. This CDR3 region has 14 residues. The CDR3 sequence is CASSSGLSTDTQYF. The CDR3 coding sequence is TGTGCCAGCAGCTCGGGACTTAGCACAGATACGCAGTATTTT.

The chain employs TRBV21-1 and TRBJ1-4. TRBV21-1 is listed as a pseudogene. The CDR3 sequence is 14 residues long. Here the CDR3 reads CASRPGGNREKLFF. The DNA of the CDR3 is TGTGCCAGCAGGCCCGGGGGTAACCGGGAAAAACTGTTTTTT.

The chain links TRBV7-8 to TRBJ1-5; D might be TRBD1 (5 bases). V lost 2 bases to trimming and J lost 5 bases, with 10 bases between them. Germline V gene lookup returns CDR1 SGHVS and CDR2 FQNEAQ. The CDR3 extends over 14 amino acids. The CDR3 DNA reads TGTGCCAGCAGCTTACAGGGATGGCATCAGCCCCAGCATTTT. This encodes CASSLQGWHQPQHF.